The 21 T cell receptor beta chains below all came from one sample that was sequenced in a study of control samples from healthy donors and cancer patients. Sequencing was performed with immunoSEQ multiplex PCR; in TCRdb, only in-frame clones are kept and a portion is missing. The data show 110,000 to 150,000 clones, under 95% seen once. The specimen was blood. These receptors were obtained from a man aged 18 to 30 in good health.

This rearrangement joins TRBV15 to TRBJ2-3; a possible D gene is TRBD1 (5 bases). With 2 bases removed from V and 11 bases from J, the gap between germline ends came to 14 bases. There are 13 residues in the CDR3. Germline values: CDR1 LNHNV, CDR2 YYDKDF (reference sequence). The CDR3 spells CATSRHGQAWQYF. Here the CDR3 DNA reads TGTGCCACCAGCAGACATGGACAAGCGTGGCAGTATTTT.

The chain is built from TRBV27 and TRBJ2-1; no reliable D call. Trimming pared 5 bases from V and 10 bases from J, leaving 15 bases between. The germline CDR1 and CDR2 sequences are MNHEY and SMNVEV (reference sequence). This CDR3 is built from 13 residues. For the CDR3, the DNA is TGTGCCAGCAGTATGACCCGATCCGGCGAGCAGTTCTTC. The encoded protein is CASSMTRSGEQFF.

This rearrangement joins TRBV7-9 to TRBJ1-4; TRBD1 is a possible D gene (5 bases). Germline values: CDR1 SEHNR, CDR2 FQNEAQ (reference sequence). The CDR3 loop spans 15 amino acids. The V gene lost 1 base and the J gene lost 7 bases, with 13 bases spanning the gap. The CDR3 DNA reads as TGTGCCAGCAGCTTAGTGGAGGGGCCTGGTGAAAAACTGTTTTTT. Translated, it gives CASSLVEGPGEKLFF.

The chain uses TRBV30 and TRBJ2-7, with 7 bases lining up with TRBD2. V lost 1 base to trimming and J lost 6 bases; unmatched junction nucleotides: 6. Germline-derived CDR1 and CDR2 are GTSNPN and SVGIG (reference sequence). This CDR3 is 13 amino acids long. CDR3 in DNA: TGTGCCTGGAGTGGGGGGGGACTCCTCGAGCAGTACTTC. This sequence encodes CAWSGGGLLEQYF.

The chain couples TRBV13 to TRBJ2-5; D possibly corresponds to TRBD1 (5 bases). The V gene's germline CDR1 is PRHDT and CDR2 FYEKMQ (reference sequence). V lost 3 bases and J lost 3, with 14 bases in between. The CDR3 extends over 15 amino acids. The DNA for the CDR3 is TGTGCCAGCAGCTTTCGCGGCAGGGCGGAAGAGACCCAGTACTTC. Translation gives CASSFRGRAEETQYF.

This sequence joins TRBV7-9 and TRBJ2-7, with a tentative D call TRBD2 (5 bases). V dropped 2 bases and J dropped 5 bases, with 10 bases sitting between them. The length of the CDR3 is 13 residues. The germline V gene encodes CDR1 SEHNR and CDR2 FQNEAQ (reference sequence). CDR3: CASSLSLANEQYF. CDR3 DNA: TGTGCCAGCAGCTTAAGTCTAGCCAACGAGCAGTACTTC. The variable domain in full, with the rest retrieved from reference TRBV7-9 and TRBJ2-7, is DTGVSQNPRHKITKRGQNVTFRCDPISEHNRLYWYRQTLGQGPEFLTYFQNEAQLEKSRLLSDRFSAERPKGSFSTLEIQRTEQGDSAMYLCASSLSLANEQYFGPGTRLTVT.

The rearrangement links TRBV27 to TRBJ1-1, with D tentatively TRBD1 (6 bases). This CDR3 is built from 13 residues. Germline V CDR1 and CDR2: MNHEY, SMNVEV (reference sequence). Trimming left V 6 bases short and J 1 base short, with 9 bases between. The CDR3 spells CASRQGANTEAFF. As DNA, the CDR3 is TGTGCCAGCAGACAGGGAGCGAACACTGAAGCTTTCTTT.

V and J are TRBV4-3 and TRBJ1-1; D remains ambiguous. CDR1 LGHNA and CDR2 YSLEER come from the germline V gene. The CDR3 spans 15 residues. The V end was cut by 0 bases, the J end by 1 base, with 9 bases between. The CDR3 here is CASSQDWQTNTEAFF. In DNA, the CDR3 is TGCGCCAGCAGCCAAGACTGGCAGACGAACACTGAAGCTTTCTTT.

CDR3 DNA sequence: TGTGCCAGCAGTTTAACCACAGGGGGCGTAGAGACCCAGTACTTC. Its protein product is CASSLTTGGVETQYF. The chain recombines TRBV28 with TRBJ2-5; 9 nucleotides align to TRBD1. The V segment lost 2 bases and the J segment 4 bases; nucleotides outside the gene matches: 5. CDR1 and CDR2 from the germline V gene are MDHEN and SYDVKM. There are 15 residues in the CDR3.

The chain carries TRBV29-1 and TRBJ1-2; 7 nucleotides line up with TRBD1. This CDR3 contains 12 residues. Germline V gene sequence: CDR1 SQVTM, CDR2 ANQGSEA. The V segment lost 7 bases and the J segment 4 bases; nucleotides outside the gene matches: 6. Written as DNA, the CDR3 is TGCAGCGGTACAGGGGATTCCTATGGCTACACCTTC. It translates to CSGTGDSYGYTF.

The CDR3 spells CASSWSGGWTDTQYF. In nucleotides, the CDR3 is TGCGCCAGCAGCTGGAGCGGGGGGTGGACAGATACGCAGTATTTT. The chain has TRBV5-1 and TRBJ2-3; 9 nucleotides align to TRBD2. The V and J ends lost 3 bases and 3 bases, in that order; junction bases with no gene match: 5. The CDR3 has 15 amino acids. Per the germline V gene, CDR1 is SGHRS and CDR2 is YFSETQ.

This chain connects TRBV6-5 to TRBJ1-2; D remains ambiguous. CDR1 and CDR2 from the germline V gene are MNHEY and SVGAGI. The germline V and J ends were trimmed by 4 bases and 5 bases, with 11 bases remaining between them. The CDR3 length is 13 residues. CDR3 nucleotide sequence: TGTGCCAGCAGTTTTGGAGGGAGTTATGGCTACACCTTC. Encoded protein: CASSFGGSYGYTF.

The DNA of the CDR3 is TGTGCCAGCCCGAATCCCGGGGCCCCAGTTAGTGAAGCTTTCTTT. Translation: CASPNPGAPVSEAFF. The rearrangement links TRBV7-9 to TRBJ1-1, with D perhaps TRBD1 (5 bases). Germline CDR1 reads SEHNR; CDR2 reads FQNEAQ (reference sequence). The CDR3 is 15 amino acids. V was pared by 8 bases and J by 7 bases, with 23 bases between.

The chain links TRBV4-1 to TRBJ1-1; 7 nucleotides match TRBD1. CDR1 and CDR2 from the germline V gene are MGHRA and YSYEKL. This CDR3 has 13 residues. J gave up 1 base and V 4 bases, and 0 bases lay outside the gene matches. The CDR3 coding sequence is TGCGCCAGCAGCCGGGACAGGAACACTGAAGCTTTCTTT. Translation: CASSRDRNTEAFF.

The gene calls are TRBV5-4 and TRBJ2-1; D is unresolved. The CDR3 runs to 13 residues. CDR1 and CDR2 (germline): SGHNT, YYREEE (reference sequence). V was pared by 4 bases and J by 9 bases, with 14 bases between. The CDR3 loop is CASSTGVGIEQFF. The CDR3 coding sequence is TGTGCCAGCAGCACCGGAGTGGGGATTGAGCAGTTCTTC.

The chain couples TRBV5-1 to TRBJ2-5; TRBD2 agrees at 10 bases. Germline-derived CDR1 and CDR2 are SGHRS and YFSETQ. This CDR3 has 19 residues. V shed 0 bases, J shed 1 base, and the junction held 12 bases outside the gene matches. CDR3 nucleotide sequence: TGCGCCAGCAGCTTGGGGCCTAGCGGGGGTGTTTCCCTCCAAGAGACCCAGTACTTC. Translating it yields CASSLGPSGGVSLQETQYF.

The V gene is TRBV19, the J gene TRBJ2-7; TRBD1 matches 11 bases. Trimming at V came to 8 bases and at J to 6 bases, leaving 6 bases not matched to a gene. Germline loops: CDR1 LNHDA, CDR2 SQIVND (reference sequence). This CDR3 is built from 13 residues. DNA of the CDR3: TGTGCCAGTGGGACAGGGGGACCACTCGAGCAGTACTTC. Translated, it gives CASGTGGPLEQYF.

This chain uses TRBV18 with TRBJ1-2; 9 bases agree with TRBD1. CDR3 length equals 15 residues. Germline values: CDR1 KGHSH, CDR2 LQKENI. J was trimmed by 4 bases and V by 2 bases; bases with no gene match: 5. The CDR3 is CASSPSGQGTYGYTF. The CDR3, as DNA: TGTGCCAGCTCACCATCGGGACAGGGAACCTATGGCTACACCTTC.

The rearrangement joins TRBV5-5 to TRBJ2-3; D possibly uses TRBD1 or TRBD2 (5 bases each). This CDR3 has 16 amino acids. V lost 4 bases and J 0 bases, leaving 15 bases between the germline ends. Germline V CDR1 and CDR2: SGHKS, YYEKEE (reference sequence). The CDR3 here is CASSPGPVTSTDTQYF. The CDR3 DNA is TGTGCCAGCAGCCCGGGGCCGGTAACTAGCACAGATACGCAGTATTTT.

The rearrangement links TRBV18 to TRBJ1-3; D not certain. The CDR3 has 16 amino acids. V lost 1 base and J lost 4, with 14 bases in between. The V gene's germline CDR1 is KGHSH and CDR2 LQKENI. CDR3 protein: CASSPLDSIGGNTIYF. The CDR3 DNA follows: TGTGCCAGCTCACCACTGGACTCTATTGGAGGAAACACCATATATTTT.

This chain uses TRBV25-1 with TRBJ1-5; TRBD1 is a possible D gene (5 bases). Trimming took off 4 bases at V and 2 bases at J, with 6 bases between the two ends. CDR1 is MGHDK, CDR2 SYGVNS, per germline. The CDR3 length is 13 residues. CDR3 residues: CASSVQGNQPQHF. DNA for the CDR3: TGTGCCAGCAGTGTACAGGGCAATCAGCCCCAGCATTTT.